One and the same sample provided the 8 T cell receptor beta chains below, sequenced in a study of regulatory T cells in long-lasting Graves disease. The sample's time point: newly diagnosed GD, antithyroid drugs for less than 3 months. RNA from PBMCs was the source of the TCR library. The TCR beta library used iRepertoire HTBI primers with Arm-PCR amplification of CDR3. MiXCR, applied by TCRdb to the multiplex PCR reads, yields one record per CDR3 protein. Of 550,000 or so distinct CDR3 sequences in the sample, more than 10% were seen once. These same data were also listed under a study on T cells in Graves' hyperthyroidism and ophthalmopathy.

The sequenced sample was peripheral blood mononuclear cells (PBMCs), obtained at new diagnosis, from a patient treated with antithyroid drugs. These receptors came from a woman aged 25-40 years with Graves disease.

The CDR3 spells CASSTRDRGPNGYTF. The CDR3 DNA reads TGTGCCAGCAGTACCCGGGACAGGGGGCCCAATGGCTACACCTTC. J is TRBJ1-2 and V is TRBV6-1, with TRBD1 identical over 12 bases. Germline trimming cut 5 bases from V and 6 bases from J; bases unmatched to any gene: 7. The CDR3 is 15 amino acids. Per germline, CDR1 MNHNS and CDR2 SASEGT.

This clonotype was found many times. The chain uses TRBV19 and TRBJ1-5, with D perhaps TRBD1 (5 bases). V was cut by 5 bases and J by 3 bases, with 14 bases left in between. The CDR3 runs to 15 residues. The germline gives CDR1 LNHDA, CDR2 SQIVND (reference sequence). CDR3: CASSGIGEPNQPQHF. CDR3 nucleotides: TGTGCCAGTAGTGGTATAGGGGAACCCAATCAGCCCCAGCATTTT.

The table lists this clonotype with many counts. V is TRBV2 and J is TRBJ1-5, with a tentative D call TRBD1 (6 bases). The V end was cut by 5 bases, the J end by 1 base, with 12 bases between. CDR3 length: 15 amino acids. CDR1 and CDR2 (germline): SNHLY, FYNNEI. The CDR3 is CASSQDSLSNQPQHF. CDR3 nucleotides: TGTGCCAGCAGTCAGGACAGTCTCAGCAATCAGCCCCAGCATTTT.

This clonotype was seen many times. The genes are TRBV27 and TRBJ1-1; tentatively, D is TRBD1 (6 bases). This CDR3 comprises 17 residues. Trimming pared 2 bases from V and 1 base from J, leaving 17 bases between. The germline CDR1 and CDR2 sequences are MNHEY and SMNVEV (reference sequence). The CDR3 DNA is TGTGCCAGCAGTTTACTTTCCCAGGGACACAGGAACACTGAAGCTTTCTTT. Amino acids: CASSLLSQGHRNTEAFF.

This clonotype was detected a few times. The chain carries TRBV25-1 and TRBJ1-1; no clear D. Trimming cost V 6 bases and J 3 bases, with 20 bases left between them. Germline CDR1 is MGHDK and CDR2 is SYGVNS. The CDR3 has 16 amino acids. CDR3 region: CASSPNLGWGDTEAFF. In DNA, the CDR3 is TGTGCCAGCAGCCCAAACCTCGGGTGGGGTGACACTGAAGCTTTCTTT.

This clonotype was counted many times. V gene TRBV20-1 combines with J gene TRBJ1-5; unclear D gene. The V gene lost 2 bases and the J gene lost 3 bases, with 8 bases spanning the gap. Germline V CDR1 and CDR2: DFQATT, SNEGSKA (reference sequence). The CDR3 totals 13 residues. CDR3 sequence: CSARPDHNQPQHF. The CDR3 nucleotides read TGCAGTGCTAGACCGGACCACAATCAGCCCCAGCATTTT.

At least ten counts were recorded for this clonotype. This chain connects TRBV12-5 to TRBJ2-2; 7 nucleotides align to TRBD2. The CDR3 is 19 amino acids. Losses at the gene ends were 3 bases for V and 2 bases for J; bases not matched to a gene: 15. Germline lookup yields CDR1 LGHNT and CDR2 FRNRAP. CDR3: CASGFKQYGTTLNTGELFF. CDR3 DNA: TGTGCTAGTGGTTTCAAACAGTATGGGACTACTTTAAACACCGGGGAGCTGTTTTTT.

This clonotype has a count of ten or more. The V and J genes are TRBV28 and TRBJ1-1; D not certain. Germline CDR1 is MDHEN and CDR2 is SYDVKM. The CDR3 extends over 15 amino acids. Deletions cut 1 base from V and 0 bases from J, with 9 bases between. The CDR3 bases are TGTGCCAGCAGTTTATCGGCAGGCATGAACACTGAAGCTTTCTTT. Protein: CASSLSAGMNTEAFF.